The source of this TCR beta chain is a study of response to subunit inactivated influenza vaccine. There are many counts of this clonotype. The antigen is unknown. TCRdb re-called the RT-PCR reads through MiXCR, storing one row per CDR3 protein. The repertoire consists of almost 250,000 distinct CDR3 sequences, with less than 15% occurring once and the leading ten covering under 10%. Whole-study results and caveats: Authors suggested few new T cells are recruited by each seasonal influenza vaccination.

Germline CDR1 MDHEN, CDR2 SYDVKM. V was clipped by 2 bases and J by 5 bases, with 18 bases between them. The CDR3 contains 16 residues. The specimen was non-naive T cells sorted from PBMCs, collected roughly 2 weeks before vaccination. The sequence came from a man aged 50 to 60 who received an inactivated influenza vaccine. J is TRBJ2-5 and V is TRBV28; D is perhaps TRBD1 (5 bases). For the CDR3, the DNA is TGTGCCAGCAGTTTAAGGATGACAGCCCTCTGGGAGACCCAGTACTTC. Residues: CASSLRMTALWETQYF.